This TCR beta chain was found in a study of patients and donors after allogeneic stem cell transplantation (dated by TCRdb to about 2020). Receptors were amplified or captured by RT-PCR. The sequencing machine was a NextSeq 550. TCRdb reprocessed the public reads (quality trimming at Q25 with fastp, clone calling with MiXCR) and kept in-frame beta chains. Every CDR3 protein is listed once, alongside the most common genes and DNA of its rows. The sample has roughly 880,000 distinct CDR3 sequences on record, approximately 18% of them singletons. The ten top clones hold around 6% of the sample. The sample holds a few counts of this clonotype. Its cognate antigen has yet to be identified. No base quality values were provided; no much bigger clone lies one nucleotide off. The cysteine opens and the phenylalanine closes a CDR3 of 15 amino acids. Just the 45-base CDR3 DNA is kept, in frame starting at base 1. Relative to germline, V is 1 base shorter and J is 2 bases shorter, with 12 bases between their ends. Reading the germline V gene gives CDR1 MGHRA and CDR2 YSYEKL.

The sample consisted of blood, either unsorted or a sorted T cell fraction (not recorded which). This TCR was sampled from a human donor who was either an allogeneic HSCT recipient or a stem cell or donor lymphocyte infusion donor (not recorded which). It is not recorded whose cells these are; they may come from a transplant donor. The sequence is built from TRBV4-1 and TRBJ2-7; the D gene cannot be resolved reliably. The CDR3 here reads CASSQVTDGTYEQYF. The DNA sequence is as follows: TGCGCCAGCAGCCAAGTTACAGATGGTACCTACGAGCAGTACTTC.